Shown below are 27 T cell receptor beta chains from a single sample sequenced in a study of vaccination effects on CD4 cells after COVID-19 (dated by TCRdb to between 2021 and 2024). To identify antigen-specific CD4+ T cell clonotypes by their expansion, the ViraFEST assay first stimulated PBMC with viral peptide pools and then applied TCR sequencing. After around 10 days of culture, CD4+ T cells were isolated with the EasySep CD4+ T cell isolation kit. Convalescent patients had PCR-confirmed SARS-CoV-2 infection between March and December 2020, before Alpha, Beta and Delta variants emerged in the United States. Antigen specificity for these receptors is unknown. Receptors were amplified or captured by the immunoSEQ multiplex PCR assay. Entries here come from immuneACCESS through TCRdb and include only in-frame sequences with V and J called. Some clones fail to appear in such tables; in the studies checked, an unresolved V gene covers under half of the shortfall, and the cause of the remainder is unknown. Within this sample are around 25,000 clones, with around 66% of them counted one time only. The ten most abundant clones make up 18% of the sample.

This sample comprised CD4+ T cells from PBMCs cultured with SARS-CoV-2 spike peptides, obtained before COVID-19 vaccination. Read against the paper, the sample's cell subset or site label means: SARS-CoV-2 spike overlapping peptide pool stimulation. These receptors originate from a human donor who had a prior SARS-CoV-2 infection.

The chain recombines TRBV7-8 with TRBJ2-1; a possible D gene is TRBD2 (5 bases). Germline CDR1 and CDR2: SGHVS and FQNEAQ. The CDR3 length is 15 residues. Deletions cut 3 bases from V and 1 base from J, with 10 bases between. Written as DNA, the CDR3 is TGTGCCAGCAGCTTGACCGGGGAGTCCTACAATGAGCAGTTCTTC. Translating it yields CASSLTGESYNEQFF.

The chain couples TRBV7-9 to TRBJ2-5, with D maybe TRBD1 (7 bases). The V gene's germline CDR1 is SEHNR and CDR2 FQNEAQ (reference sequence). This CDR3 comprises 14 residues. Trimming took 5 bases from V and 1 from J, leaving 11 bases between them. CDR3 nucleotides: TGTGCCAGCAGCCGGGGGACAGCCCAAGAGACCCAGTACTTC. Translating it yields CASSRGTAQETQYF.

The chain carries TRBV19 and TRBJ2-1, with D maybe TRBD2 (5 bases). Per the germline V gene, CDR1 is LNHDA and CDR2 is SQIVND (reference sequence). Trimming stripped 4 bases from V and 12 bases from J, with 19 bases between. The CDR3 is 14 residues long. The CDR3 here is CASSRDPGILPQFF. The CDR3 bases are TGTGCCAGTAGTAGAGATCCCGGGATTTTACCGCAGTTCTTC.

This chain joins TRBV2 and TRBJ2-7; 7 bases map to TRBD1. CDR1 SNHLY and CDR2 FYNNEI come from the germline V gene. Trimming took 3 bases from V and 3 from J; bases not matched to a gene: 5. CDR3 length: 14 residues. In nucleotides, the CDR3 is TGTGCCAGCAGTGAGTATACAGGGGACTACGAGCAGTACTTC. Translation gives CASSEYTGDYEQYF.

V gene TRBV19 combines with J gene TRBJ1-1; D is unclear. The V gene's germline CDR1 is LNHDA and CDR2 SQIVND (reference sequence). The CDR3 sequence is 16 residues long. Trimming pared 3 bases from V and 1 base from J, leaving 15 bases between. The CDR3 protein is CASSIAIRAKNTEAFF. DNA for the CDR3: TGTGCCAGTAGTATCGCAATCCGGGCTAAGAACACTGAAGCTTTCTTT.

The CDR3 is CASSARWGAGNEQFF. The CDR3 DNA sequence: TGTGCCAGCAGCGCGAGGTGGGGGGCAGGCAATGAGCAGTTCTTC. The J gene is TRBJ2-1, the V gene TRBV6-5; tentatively, D is TRBD1 or TRBD2 (6 bases each). The length of the CDR3 is 15 residues. Germline values: CDR1 MNHEY, CDR2 SVGAGI. Trimming took 6 bases from V and 6 from J, leaving 18 bases between them.

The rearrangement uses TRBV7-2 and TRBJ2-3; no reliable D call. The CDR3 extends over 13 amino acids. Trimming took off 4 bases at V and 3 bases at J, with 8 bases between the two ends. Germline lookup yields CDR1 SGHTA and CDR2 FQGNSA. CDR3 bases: TGTGCCAGCAGCTCGCCACTGACAGATACGCAGTATTTT. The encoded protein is CASSSPLTDTQYF. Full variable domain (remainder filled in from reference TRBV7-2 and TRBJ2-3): GAGVSQSPSNKVTEKGKDVELRCDPISGHTALYWYRQSLGQGLEFLIYFQGNSAPDKSGLPSDRFSAERTGGSVSTLTIQRTQQEDSAVYLCASSSPLTDTQYFGPGTRLTVL.

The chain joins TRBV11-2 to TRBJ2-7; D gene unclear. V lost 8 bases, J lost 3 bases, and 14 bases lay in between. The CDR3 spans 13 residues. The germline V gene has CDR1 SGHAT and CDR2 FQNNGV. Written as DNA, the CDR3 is TGTGCCAGCTGTCCTCTAATAAGCTACGAGCAGTACTTC. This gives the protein CASCPLISYEQYF.

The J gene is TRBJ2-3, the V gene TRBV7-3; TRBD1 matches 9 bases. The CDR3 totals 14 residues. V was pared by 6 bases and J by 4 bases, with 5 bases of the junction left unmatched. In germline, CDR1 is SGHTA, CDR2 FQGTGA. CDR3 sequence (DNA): TGTGCCAGCAGTTTTACAGGGGGCCCAGATACGCAGTATTTT. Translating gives CASSFTGGPDTQYF. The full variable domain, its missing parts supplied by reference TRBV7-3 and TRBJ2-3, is GAGVSQTPSNKVTEKGKYVELRCDPISGHTALYWYRQSLGQGPEFLIYFQGTGAADDSGLPNDRFFAVRPEGSVSTLKIQRTERGDSAVYLCASSFTGGPDTQYFGPGTRLTVL.

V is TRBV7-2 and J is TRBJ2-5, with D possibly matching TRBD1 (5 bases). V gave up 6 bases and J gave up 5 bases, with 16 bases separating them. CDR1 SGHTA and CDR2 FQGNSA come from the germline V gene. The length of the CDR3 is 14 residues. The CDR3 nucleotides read TGTGCCAGCAGGGCCCCAGGGTTGGGTGAGACCCAGTACTTC. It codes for CASRAPGLGETQYF.

CDR3 protein: CASSVGLAGGSAGELFF. Here the CDR3 DNA reads TGCGCCAGCAGCGTGGGACTAGCGGGGGGAAGCGCCGGGGAGCTGTTTTTT. The chain recombines TRBV5-1 with TRBJ2-2; 15 bases line up with TRBD2. This CDR3 region has 17 residues. V was clipped by 4 bases and J by 6 bases; unmatched bases: 7. The germline gives CDR1 SGHRS, CDR2 YFSETQ.

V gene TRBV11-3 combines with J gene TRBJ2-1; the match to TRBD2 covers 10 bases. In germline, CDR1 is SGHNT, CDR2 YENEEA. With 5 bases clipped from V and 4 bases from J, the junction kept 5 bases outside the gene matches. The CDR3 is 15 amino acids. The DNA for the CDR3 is TGTGCCAGCAGCCCTAGGACTAGCGGTTACAATGAGCAGTTCTTC. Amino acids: CASSPRTSGYNEQFF.

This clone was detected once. CDR3 in amino acids: CATSDSGGGWTEAFF. DNA for the CDR3: TGTGCCACCAGTGATTCTGGGGGCGGGTGGACTGAAGCTTTCTTT. The chain employs TRBV24-1 and TRBJ1-1, with D perhaps TRBD1 (6 bases). Looked up from germline, CDR1 is KGHDR and CDR2 is SFDVKD. Trimming removed 2 bases from V and 5 bases from J, with 14 bases in between. This CDR3 is 15 amino acids long.

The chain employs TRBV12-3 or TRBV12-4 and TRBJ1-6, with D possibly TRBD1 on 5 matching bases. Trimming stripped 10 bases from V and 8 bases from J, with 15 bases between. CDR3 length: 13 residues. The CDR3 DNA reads TGTGCCACAAAACGGGGGGTGGATTCACCCCTCCACTTT. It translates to CATKRGVDSPLHF.

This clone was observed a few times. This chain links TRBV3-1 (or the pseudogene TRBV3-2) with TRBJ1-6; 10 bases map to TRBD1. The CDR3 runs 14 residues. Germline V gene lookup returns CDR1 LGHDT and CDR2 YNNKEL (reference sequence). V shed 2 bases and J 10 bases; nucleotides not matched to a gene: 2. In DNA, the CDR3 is TGTGCCAGCAGCCAAAGGACAGGGGGGTCACCCCTCCACTTT. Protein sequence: CASSQRTGGSPLHF.

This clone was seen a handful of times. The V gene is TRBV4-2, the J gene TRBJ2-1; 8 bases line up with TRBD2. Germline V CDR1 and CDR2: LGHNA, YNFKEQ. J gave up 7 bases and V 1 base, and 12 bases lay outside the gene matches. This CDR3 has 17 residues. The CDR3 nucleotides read TGTGCCAGCAGCCAAGTCGGTAGCGGGATAGAGGGGAATGAGCAGTTCTTC. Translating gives CASSQVGSGIEGNEQFF.

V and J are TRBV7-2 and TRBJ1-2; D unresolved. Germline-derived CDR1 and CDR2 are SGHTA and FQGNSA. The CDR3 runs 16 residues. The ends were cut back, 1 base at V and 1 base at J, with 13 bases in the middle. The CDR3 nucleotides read TGTGCCAGCAGCTTAGAAGTCGGTGGCCTTAACTATGGCTACACCTTC. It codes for CASSLEVGGLNYGYTF.

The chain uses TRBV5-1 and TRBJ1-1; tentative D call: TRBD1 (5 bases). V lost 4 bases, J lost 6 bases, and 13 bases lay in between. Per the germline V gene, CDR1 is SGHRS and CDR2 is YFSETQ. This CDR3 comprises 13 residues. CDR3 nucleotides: TGCGCCAGCAGCGTAGGGACCGTCGCTGAAGCTTTCTTT. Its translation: CASSVGTVAEAFF.

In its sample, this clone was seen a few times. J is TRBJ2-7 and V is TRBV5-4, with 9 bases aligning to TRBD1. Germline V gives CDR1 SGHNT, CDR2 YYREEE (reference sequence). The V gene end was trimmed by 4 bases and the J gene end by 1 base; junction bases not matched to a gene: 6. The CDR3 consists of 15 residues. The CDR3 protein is CASSVPGQGSYEQYF. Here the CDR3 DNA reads TGTGCCAGCAGCGTTCCGGGACAGGGATCCTACGAGCAGTACTTC.

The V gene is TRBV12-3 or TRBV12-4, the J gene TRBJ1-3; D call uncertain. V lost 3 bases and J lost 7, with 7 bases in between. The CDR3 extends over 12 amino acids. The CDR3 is CASSLLRNTIYF. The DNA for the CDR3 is TGTGCCAGCAGTTTGCTGCGTAACACCATATATTTT.

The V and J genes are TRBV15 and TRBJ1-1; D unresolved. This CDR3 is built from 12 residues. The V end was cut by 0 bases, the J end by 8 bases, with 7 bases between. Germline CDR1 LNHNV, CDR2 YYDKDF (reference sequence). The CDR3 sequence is CATSRDMGEAFF. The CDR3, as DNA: TGTGCCACCAGCAGAGATATGGGAGAAGCTTTCTTT.

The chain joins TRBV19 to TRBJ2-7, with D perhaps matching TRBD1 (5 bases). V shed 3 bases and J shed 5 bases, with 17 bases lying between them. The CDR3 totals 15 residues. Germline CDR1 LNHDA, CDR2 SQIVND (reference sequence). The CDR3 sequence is CASSMGKGFYDEQYF. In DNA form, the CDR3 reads TGTGCCAGTAGTATGGGAAAGGGGTTCTACGACGAGCAGTACTTC.

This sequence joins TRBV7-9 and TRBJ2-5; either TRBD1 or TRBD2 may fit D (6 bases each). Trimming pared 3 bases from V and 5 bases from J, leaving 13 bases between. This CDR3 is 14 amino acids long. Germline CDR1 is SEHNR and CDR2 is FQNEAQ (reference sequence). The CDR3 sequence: CASSFGGAWETQYF. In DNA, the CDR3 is TGTGCCAGCAGCTTCGGGGGCGCCTGGGAGACCCAGTACTTC. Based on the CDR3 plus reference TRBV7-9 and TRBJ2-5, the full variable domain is DTGVSQNPRHKITKRGQNVTFRCDPISEHNRLYWYRQTLGQGPEFLTYFQNEAQLEKSRLLSDRFSAERPKGSFSTLEIQRTEQGDSAMYLCASSFGGAWETQYFGPGTRLLVL.

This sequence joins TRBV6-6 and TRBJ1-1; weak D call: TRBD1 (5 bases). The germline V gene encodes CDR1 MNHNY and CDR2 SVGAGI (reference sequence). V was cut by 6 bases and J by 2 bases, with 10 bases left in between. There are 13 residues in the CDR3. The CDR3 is CASRSGANTEAFF. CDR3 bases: TGTGCCAGCAGGTCCGGGGCAAACACTGAAGCTTTCTTT.

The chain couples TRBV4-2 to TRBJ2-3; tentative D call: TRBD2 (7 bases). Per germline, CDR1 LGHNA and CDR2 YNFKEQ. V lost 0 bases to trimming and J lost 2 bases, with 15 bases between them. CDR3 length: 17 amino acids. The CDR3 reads CASSQESRGANTDTQYF. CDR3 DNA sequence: TGTGCCAGCAGCCAAGAGTCCCGGGGGGCAAACACAGATACGCAGTATTTT.

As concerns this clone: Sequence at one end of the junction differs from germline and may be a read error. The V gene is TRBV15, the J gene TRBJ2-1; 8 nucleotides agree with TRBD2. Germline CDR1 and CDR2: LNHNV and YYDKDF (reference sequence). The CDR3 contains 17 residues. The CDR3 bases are TGTGCCACCAACAGAGTCCAGACTAGCGCCCATGAAGCCGAGCAGTTCTTC. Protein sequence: CATNRVQTSAHEAEQFF. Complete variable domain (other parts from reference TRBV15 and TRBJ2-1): DAMVIQNPRYQVTQFGKPVTLSCSQTLNHNVMYWYQQKSSQAPKLLFHYYDKDFNNEADTPDNFQSRRPNTSFCFLDIRSPGLGDTAMYLCATNRVQTSAHEAEQFFGPGTRLTVL.

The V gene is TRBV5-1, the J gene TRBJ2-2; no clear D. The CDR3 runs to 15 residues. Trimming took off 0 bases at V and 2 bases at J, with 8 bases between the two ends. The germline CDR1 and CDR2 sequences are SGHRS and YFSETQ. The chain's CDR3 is CASSLGRSNTGELFF. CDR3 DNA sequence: TGCGCCAGCAGCTTGGGAAGGTCAAACACCGGGGAGCTGTTTTTT. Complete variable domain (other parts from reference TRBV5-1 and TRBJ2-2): KAGVTQTPRYLIKTRGQQVTLSCSPISGHRSVSWYQQTPGQGLQFLFEYFSETQRNKGNFPGRFSGRQFSNSRSEMNVSTLELGDSALYLCASSLGRSNTGELFFGEGSRLTVL.